The sequence of this T cell receptor beta chain was determined in a study of blood T cell repertoires in COVID-19. About the research overall: Sites across the United States, Italy and Spain contributed samples from acute and convalescent COVID-19. PBMCs, B-cell-depleted T cells, or T cells provided the cDNA or gDNA that made up the material.

Germline V gives CDR1 LNHDA, CDR2 SQIVND (reference sequence). Trimming cost V 5 bases and J 5 bases; bases outside gene matches: 2. The CDR3 is 13 residues long. In the original processing: Nucleated cell number was recorded as an estimate derived from reference gene primer amplification. Profiled with immunoSEQ multiplex PCR; TCRdb holds only in-frame clones, not every one. V and J calls and clone size are those listed in that table; D and trimming were worked out from the DNA. The table has about 280,000 clones, roughly 90% seen once; the top ten hold 11%. During active infection, Seattle patients enrolled and were then monitored through disease.

The sequenced sample consisted of peripheral blood. This clonotype originated in a woman aged 25-40 years with COVID-19, enrolled during active disease. The J gene is TRBJ1-4, the V gene TRBV19, with 7 bases aligning to TRBD1. For the CDR3, the DNA is TGTGCCAGTAGTCCGACAGGGAATGAAAAACTGTTTTTT. Translation gives CASSPTGNEKLFF.